The rows below give T cell receptor beta chains drawn from one sample of a study of identical twins. Using its own MiXCR run on the 5' RACE reads, TCRdb lists one record per CDR3 protein. Of around 450,000 distinct CDR3 sequences in the sample, 12% to 15% were seen once. The sample was also reused in another study, on yellow fever vaccine responses in identical twins.

The sample taken for sequencing was CD4+ T cells sorted from blood. These receptor sequences come from a woman aged 18-29 years in good health. Both conserved end residues are part of each CDR3. The D gene is left open where the match is weak. Size values are once, few and many counts, or a class for expanded clones, and some rows have none.

D: -; J: TRBJ1-1; size: -; V: TRBV20-1; DNA: TGCAGTGCACGGAGTCGGGACATATTCATGAACACTGAAGCTTTCTTT; CDR3: CSARSRDIFMNTEAFF
D: TRBD1; J: TRBJ2-2; size: few; V: TRBV5-6; DNA: TGTGCCAGCAGCCGGATGGGGACAGGGAACACCGGGGAGCTGTTTTTT; CDR3: CASSRMGTGNTGELFF
D: -; J: TRBJ2-7; size: few; V: TRBV9; DNA: TGTGCCAGCAGCGTGGGGCGGGGTTCCTACGAGCAGTACTTC; CDR3: CASSVGRGSYEQYF
D: -; J: TRBJ1-1; size: few; V: TRBV3-1; DNA: TGTGCCAGCAGCCCCCTAGACAGCTATAAAGAAGCTTTCTTT; CDR3: CASSPLDSYKEAFF
D: TRBD1; J: TRBJ2-3; size: few; V: TRBV7-7; DNA: TGTGCTAGCAGCTTATTGAGGCAGGGGGTTAGCACAGATACGCAGTATTTT; CDR3: CASSLLRQGVSTDTQYF
D: -; J: TRBJ2-7; size: few; V: TRBV20-1; DNA: TGCTCGTTGGGGAGGGGGCCATCCTACGAGCAGTACTTC; CDR3: CSLGRGPSYEQYF
D: -; J: TRBJ1-6; size: few; V: TRBV9; DNA: TGTGCCAGCAGCGGCCTTTGGGGTGGGGGTTCACCCCTCCACTTT; CDR3: CASSGLWGGGSPLHF
D: -; J: TRBJ1-1; size: -; V: TRBV6-1; DNA: TGTGCCAGCAGAAACACAGGGCGGACCCTTGAAGCTTTCTTT; CDR3: CASRNTGRTLEAFF
D: -; J: TRBJ1-1; size: many; V: TRBV29-1; DNA: TGCAGCGTTCCCCAACGGGGCCAGAACACTGAAGCTTTCTTT; CDR3: CSVPQRGQNTEAFF
D: -; J: TRBJ2-7; size: few; V: TRBV2; DNA: TGTGCCAGCAGCGCGGACACGGATAGGGACGAGCAGTACTTC; CDR3: CASSADTDRDEQYF
D: -; J: TRBJ2-3; size: -; V: TRBV6-2/TRBV6-3; DNA: TGTGCCAGCAGTCAGCGGAACCGGGGCACAGATACGCAGTATTTT; CDR3: CASSQRNRGTDTQYF
D: -; J: TRBJ2-4; size: few; V: TRBV5-6; DNA: TGTGCCAGCAGCTTGACAGGACAAGGTTTCGAAAACATTCAGTACTTC; CDR3: CASSLTGQGFENIQYF
D: TRBD1; J: TRBJ2-6; size: few; V: TRBV5-1; DNA: TGCGCCAGCAGCCCAAGGACAGGGGCTTCCTCTGGGGCCAACGTCCTGACTTTC; CDR3: CASSPRTGASSGANVLTF
D: -; J: TRBJ1-6; size: -; V: TRBV10-3; DNA: TGTGCCATCAGTGAGCGGGATTCACCCCTCCACTTT; CDR3: CAISERDSPLHF
D: TRBD2; J: TRBJ2-3; size: -; V: TRBV12-3/TRBV12-4; DNA: TGTACCATCAGTCCCCACAGCACAGCGGGGGGGCCACCAGATACGCAGTATTTT; CDR3: CTISPHSTAGGPPDTQYF
D: -; J: TRBJ2-1; size: -; V: TRBV20-1; DNA: TGCAGTGCTACCGTCGGGATCAATGAGCAGTTCTTC; CDR3: CSATVGINEQFF
D: TRBD2; J: TRBJ2-3; size: few; V: TRBV25-1; DNA: TGTGCCAGCAGTGGTTCCCGGGCGGGAGTCGACTCTCTAGATACGCAGTATTTT; CDR3: CASSGSRAGVDSLDTQYF
D: TRBD2; J: TRBJ2-3; size: few; V: TRBV7-2; DNA: TGTGCCAGCAGCGTACCCGGACTAGCGAGCAGCACAGATACGCAGTATTTT; CDR3: CASSVPGLASSTDTQYF